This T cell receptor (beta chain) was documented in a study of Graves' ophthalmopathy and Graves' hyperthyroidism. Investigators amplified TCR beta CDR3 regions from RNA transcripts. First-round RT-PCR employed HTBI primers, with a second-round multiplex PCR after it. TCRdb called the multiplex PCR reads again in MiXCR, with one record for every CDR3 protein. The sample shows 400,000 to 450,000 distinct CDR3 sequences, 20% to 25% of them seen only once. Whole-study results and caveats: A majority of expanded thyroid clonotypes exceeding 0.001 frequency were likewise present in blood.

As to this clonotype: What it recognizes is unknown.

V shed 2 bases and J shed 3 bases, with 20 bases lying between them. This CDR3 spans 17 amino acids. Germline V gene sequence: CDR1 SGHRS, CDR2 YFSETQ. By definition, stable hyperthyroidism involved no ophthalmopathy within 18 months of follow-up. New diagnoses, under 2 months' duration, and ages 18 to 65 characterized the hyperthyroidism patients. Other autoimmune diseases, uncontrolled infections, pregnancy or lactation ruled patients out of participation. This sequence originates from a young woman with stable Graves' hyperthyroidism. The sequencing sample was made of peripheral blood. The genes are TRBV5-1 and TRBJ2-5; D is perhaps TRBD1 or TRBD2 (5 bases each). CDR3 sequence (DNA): TGCGCCAGCAGCTTCTCCGGGACCCTTGGGGTTGAAGAGACCCAGTACTTC. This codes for CASSFSGTLGVEETQYF.